This T cell receptor (beta chain) stems from a study of response to subunit inactivated influenza vaccine. With regard to this clonotype: What it binds is not known.

TCRdb ran MiXCR on the RT-PCR reads and lists one entry per CDR3 protein. Of about 530,000 distinct CDR3 sequences in the sample, over 10% were seen once. The CDR3 is 15 residues long. V trimming: 5 bases; J trimming: 0 bases; junction bases outside the gene matches: 5. The germline gives CDR1 SGHRS, CDR2 YFSETQ. Study-level findings and limits: Each seasonal influenza vaccination recruits few new T cells, the authors suggested.

The TCR was taken from a man aged 50-59 years who received an inactivated influenza vaccine. Specimen: PBMCs from blood, collected more than 35 days after vaccination. The chain employs TRBV5-1 and TRBJ2-1; 7 bases line up with TRBD2. The CDR3 region is CASRYGGSSYNEQFF. In nucleotides, the CDR3 is TGCGCCAGCAGGTACGGGGGGAGCTCCTACAATGAGCAGTTCTTC.